The present TCR beta chain was sequenced within a study of molecular identifiers for immune sequencing clone quantification. Background on the study: Replicates partitioned RNA from about 20,000 or 100,000 naive CD8 cells into five parts, sequencing four.

For this clonotype: Its antigen is unknown.

The CD8+CD4-CCR7+CD45RA+ phenotype defined the sorted naive CD8 T cells. General study findings and limits: Over 98% of effector molecules, but under 1% in naive cells, were held by clones with more than 20 RNA copies.

TCRdb independently ran MiXCR on the PCR reads; one entry per CDR3 protein. The sample contains some 40,000 distinct CDR3 sequences, about 18% of which appear only once. The sequencing input was naive CD8+ T cells from blood, with Jurkat cell RNA spiked in. Subset indicated: FACS-sorted CD8+CD4-CCR7+CD45RA+ naive T cells. This clonotype was sampled from a human donor in good health. Some libraries in this study had Jurkat cell RNA spiked in.

The CDR3: CASSPRLGTDTQYF. In nucleotides, the CDR3 is TGTGCCAGCAGCCCCAGATTGGGGACAGATACGCAGTATTTT. This chain joins TRBV7-8 and TRBJ2-3; D unclear. The CDR3 totals 14 residues. The germline gives CDR1 SGHVS, CDR2 FQNEAQ. Trimming took 5 bases from V and 3 from J, leaving 12 bases between them.